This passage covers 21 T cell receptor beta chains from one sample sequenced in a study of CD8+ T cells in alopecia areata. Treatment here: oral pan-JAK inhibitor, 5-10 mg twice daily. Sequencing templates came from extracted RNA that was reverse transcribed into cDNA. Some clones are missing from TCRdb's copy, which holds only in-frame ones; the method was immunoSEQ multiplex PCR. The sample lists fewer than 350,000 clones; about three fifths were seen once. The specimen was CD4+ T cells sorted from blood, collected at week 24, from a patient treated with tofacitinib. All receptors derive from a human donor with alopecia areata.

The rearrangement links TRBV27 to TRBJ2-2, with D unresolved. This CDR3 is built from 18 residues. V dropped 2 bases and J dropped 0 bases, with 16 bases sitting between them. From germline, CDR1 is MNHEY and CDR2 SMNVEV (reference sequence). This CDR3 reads CASSLTPLLNSNTGELFF. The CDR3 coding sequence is TGTGCCAGCAGTTTAACCCCGCTTTTAAATTCGAACACCGGGGAGCTGTTTTTT.

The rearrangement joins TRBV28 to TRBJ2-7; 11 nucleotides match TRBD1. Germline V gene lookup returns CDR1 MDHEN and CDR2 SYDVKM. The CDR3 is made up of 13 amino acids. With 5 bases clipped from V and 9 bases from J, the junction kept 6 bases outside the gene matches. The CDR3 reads CASSVGQGARQYF. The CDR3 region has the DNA TGTGCCAGCAGTGTAGGACAGGGGGCGCGGCAGTACTTC.

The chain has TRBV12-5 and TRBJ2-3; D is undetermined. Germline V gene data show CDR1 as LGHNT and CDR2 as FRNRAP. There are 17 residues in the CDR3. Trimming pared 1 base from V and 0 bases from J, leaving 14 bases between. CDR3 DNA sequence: TGTGCTAGTGGTTTGGATTCGGGCGTTTCTAGCACAGATACGCAGTATTTT. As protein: CASGLDSGVSSTDTQYF.

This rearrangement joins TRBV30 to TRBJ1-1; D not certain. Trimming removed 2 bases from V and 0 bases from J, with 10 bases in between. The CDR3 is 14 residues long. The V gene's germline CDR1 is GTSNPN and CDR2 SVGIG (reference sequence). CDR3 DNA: TGTGCCTGGAGTCCCCGGACGGTGAACACTGAAGCTTTCTTT. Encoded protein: CAWSPRTVNTEAFF.

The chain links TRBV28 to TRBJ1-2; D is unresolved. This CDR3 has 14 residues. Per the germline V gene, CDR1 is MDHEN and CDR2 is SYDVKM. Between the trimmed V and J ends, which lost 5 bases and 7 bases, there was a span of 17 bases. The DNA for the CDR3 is TGTGCCAGCAGTGGCCACCATCCCGTCGGTGGCTACACCTTC. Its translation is CASSGHHPVGGYTF.

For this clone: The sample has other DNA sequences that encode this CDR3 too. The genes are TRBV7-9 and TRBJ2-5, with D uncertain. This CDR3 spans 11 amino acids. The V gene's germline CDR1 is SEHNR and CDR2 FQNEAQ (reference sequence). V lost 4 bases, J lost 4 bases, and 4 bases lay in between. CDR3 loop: CASSSRETQYF. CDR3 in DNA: TGTGCCAGCAGCTCTCGAGAGACCCAGTACTTC.

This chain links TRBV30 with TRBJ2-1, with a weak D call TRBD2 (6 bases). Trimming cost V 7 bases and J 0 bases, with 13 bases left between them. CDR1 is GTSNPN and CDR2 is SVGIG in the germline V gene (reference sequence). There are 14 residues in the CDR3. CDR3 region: CALVAEYSYNEQFF. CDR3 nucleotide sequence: TGTGCCTTGGTAGCGGAATACTCCTACAATGAGCAGTTCTTC. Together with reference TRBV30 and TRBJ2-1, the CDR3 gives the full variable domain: SQTIHQWPATLVQPVGSPLSLECTVEGTSNPNLYWYRQAAGRGLQLLFYSVGIGQISSEVPQNLSASRPQDRQFILSSKKLLLSDSGFYLCALVAEYSYNEQFFGPGTRLTVL.

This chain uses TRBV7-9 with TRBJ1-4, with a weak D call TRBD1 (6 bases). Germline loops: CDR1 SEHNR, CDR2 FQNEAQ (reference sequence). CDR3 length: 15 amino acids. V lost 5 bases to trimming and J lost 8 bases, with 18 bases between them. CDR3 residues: CASSPTGRSDEKLFF. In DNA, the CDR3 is TGTGCCAGCAGCCCCACAGGGCGATCAGACGAAAAACTGTTTTTT.

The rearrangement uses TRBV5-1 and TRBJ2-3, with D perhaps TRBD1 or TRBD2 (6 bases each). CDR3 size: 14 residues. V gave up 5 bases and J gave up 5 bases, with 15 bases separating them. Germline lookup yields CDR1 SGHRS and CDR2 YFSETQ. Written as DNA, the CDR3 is TGCGCCAGCAGGCGGGACAATGGGGGAGATACGCAGTATTTT. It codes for CASRRDNGGDTQYF.

In DNA form, the CDR3 reads TGTGCCTGGAGTTCAGGACTCAGCACAGATACGCAGTATTTT. Residues: CAWSSGLSTDTQYF. The chain employs TRBV30 and TRBJ2-3; D perhaps matches TRBD2 (5 bases). CDR1 is GTSNPN, CDR2 SVGIG, per germline (reference sequence). The CDR3 consists of 14 residues. The V end was cut by 2 bases, the J end by 0 bases, with 9 bases between.

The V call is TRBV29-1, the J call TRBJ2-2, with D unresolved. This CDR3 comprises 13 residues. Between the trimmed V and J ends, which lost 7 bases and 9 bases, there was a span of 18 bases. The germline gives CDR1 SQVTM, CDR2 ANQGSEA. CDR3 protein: CSAKVWGSWELFF. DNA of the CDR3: TGCAGCGCCAAAGTATGGGGATCTTGGGAGCTGTTTTTT.

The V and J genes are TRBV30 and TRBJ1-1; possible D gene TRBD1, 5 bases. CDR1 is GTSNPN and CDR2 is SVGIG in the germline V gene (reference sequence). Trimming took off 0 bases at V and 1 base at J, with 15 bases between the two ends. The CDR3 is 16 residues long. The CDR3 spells CAWSVNGGVKNTEAFF. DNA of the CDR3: TGTGCCTGGAGTGTAAACGGGGGGGTCAAGAACACTGAAGCTTTCTTT.

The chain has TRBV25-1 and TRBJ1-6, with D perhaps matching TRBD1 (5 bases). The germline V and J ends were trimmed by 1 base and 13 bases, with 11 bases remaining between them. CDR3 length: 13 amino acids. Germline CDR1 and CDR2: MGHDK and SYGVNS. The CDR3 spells CASSESGDGPLHF. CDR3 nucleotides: TGTGCCAGCAGTGAATCTGGGGACGGCCCCCTCCACTTT. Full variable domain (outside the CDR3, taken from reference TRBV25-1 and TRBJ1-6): EADIYQTPRYLVIGTGKKITLECSQTMGHDKMYWYQQDPGMELHLIHYSYGVNSTEKGDLSSESTVSRIRTEHFPLTLESARPSHTSQYLCASSESGDGPLHFGNGTRLTVT.

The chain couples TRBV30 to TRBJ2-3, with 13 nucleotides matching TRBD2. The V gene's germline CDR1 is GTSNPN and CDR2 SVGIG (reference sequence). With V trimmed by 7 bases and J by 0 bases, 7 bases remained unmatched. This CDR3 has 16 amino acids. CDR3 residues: CASLSGLAGSTDTQYF. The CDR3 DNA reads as TGTGCCTCTTTATCGGGACTAGCGGGGAGCACAGATACGCAGTATTTT.

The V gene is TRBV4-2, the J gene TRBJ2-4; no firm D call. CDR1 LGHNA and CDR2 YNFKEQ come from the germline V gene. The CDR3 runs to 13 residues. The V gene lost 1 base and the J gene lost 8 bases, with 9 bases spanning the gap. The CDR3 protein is CASSQVMEDIQYF. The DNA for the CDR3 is TGTGCCAGCAGCCAAGTGATGGAAGACATTCAGTACTTC.

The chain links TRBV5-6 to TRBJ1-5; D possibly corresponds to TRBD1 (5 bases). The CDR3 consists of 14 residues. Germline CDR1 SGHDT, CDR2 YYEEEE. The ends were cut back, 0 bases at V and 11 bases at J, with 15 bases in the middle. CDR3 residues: CASSLGPGGPAQHF. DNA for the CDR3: TGTGCCAGCAGCTTGGGACCCGGGGGTCCGGCCCAGCATTTT. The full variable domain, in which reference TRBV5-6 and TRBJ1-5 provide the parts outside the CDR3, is DAGVTQSPTHLIKTRGQQVTLRCSPKSGHDTVSWYQQALGQGPQFIFQYYEEEERQRGNFPDRFSGHQFPNYSSELNVNALLLGDSALYLCASSLGPGGPAQHFGDGTRLSIL.

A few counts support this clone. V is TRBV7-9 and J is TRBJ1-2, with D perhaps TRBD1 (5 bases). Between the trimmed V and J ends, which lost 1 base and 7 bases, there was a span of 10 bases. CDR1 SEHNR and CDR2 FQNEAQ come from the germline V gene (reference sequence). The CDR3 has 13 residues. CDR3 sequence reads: CASSLDQGRGYTF. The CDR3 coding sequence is TGTGCCAGCAGCTTAGACCAGGGACGTGGCTACACCTTC.

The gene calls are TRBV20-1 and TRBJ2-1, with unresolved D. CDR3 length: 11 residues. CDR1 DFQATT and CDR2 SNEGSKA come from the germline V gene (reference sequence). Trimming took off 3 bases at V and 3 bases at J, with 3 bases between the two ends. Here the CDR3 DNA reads TGCAGTGCTAGCTACTACAATGAGCAGTTCTTC. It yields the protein CSASYYNEQFF.

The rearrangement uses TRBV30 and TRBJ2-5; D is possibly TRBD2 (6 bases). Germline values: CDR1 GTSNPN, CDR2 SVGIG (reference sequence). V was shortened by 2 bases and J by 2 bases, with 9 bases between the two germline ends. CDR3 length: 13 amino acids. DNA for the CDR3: TGTGCCTGGAGTACCGGGGGTCAAGAGACCCAGTACTTC. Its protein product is CAWSTGGQETQYF.

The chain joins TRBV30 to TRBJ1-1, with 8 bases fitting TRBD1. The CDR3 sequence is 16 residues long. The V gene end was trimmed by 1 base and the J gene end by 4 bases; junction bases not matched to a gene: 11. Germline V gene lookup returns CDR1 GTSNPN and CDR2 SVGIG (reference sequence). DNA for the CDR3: TGTGCCTGGAGTGATGCCCCTCAGGGGGCAGTCACTGAAGCTTTCTTT. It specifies CAWSDAPQGAVTEAFF.

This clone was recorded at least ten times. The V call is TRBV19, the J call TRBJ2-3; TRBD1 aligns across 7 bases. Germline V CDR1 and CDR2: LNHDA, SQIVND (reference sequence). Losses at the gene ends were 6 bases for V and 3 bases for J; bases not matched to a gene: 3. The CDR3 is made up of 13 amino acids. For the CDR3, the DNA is TGTGCCAGTAGGAGGACAGGAACAGATACGCAGTATTTT. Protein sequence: CASRRTGTDTQYF.